This T cell receptor beta chain was sequenced in a study of siplizumab effects on memory and regulatory T cells. Overall study results and limits: Unstimulated subsets were the mapping target of only a minor fraction of alloreactive clones. Controls had about 29% Treg-derived mappable alloreactive CD4+ clones on average, versus approximately 73% with siplizumab. Siplizumab brought about a significant reduction in alloreactive sequences traceable to unstimulated CD4+ memory cells. Naive versus memory phenotype went unassigned for roughly 80-96% of proliferating CD4+ or CD8+ clones.

The repertoire was sequenced with immunoSEQ multiplex PCR; TCRdb's copy has only in-frame clones and lacks some. The table lists roughly 60,000 clones, over 90% of them singletons. Notes on this clone: Its specificity is unknown.

Per the germline V gene, CDR1 is MDHEN and CDR2 is SYDVKM. With 2 bases clipped from V and 7 bases from J, the junction kept 1 base outside the gene matches. CDR3 length: 13 amino acids. Material: CD8+ T cells sorted from blood. The rearrangement uses TRBV28 and TRBJ2-2; 7 bases match TRBD2. This clonotype originated in a human donor in good health. The CDR3 region is CASSLTGGGELFF. The CDR3 nucleotides are TGTGCCAGCAGTTTAACGGGGGGCGGGGAGCTGTTTTTT.